These T cell receptor beta chains were read from a single sample in a study of cytomegalovirus exposure and HLA in healthy donors. Using immunoSEQ multiplex PCR, the repertoire was profiled, and TCRdb retains in-frame clones only, with some absent. The sample has about 77,000 clones, around 78% seen once. Sequencing was carried out using PBMCs. These receptors were taken from a man between 35 and 55 years old in good health and CMV-seronegative. Each CDR3 is given with its conserved first and last residue. A D gene is named only where the DNA matches it firmly. Rows give clone size only sometimes, using once, few, many, or a class for an expanded clone.

j_call	v_call	clone_size	d_call	cdr3_aa	cdr3_nt
TRBJ2-2	TRBV9	-	-	CASSVASTGELFF	TGTGCCAGCAGCGTAGCTTCTACCGGGGAGCTGTTTTTT
TRBJ2-2	TRBV18	-	TRBD2	CASSRAGGVTGELFF	TGTGCCAGCTCACGGGCGGGAGGAGTCACCGGGGAGCTGTTTTTT
TRBJ2-3	TRBV5-1	-	TRBD2	CASSLGVGAGETDTQYF	TGCGCCAGCAGCTTGGGAGTAGGAGCGGGGGAGACAGATACGCAGTATTTT
TRBJ1-6	TRBV4-1	few	TRBD1	CASSQGQGSGGSPLHF	TGCGCCAGCAGCCAAGGACAGGGCTCGGGCGGATCACCCCTCCACTTT
TRBJ2-7	TRBV7-9	-	-	CASSFEGIGWSSYEQYF	TGTGCCAGCAGCTTCGAGGGAATTGGCTGGAGCTCCTACGAGCAGTACTTC
TRBJ1-1	TRBV6-5	-	-	CASSYVGGRLNTEAFF	TGTGCCAGCAGTTACGTCGGGGGGCGATTGAACACTGAAGCTTTCTTT
TRBJ1-3	TRBV19	once	-	CASSPQVFGNTIYF	TGTGCCAGTAGCCCCCAGGTATTTGGAAACACCATATATTTT
TRBJ2-1	TRBV28	-	TRBD2	CASSLIPGSGRDRYNEQFF	TGTGCCAGCAGTTTAATTCCCGGTAGCGGGAGAGATCGTTACAATGAGCAGTTCTTC
TRBJ1-5	TRBV16	few	-	CASSQGSMLTGNQPQHF	TGTGCCAGCAGCCAAGGTTCGATGTTGACAGGCAATCAGCCCCAGCATTTT
TRBJ2-1	TRBV11-2	once	TRBD2	CASSYTSGRGYNEQFF	TGTGCCAGCAGCTACACTAGCGGGAGGGGCTACAATGAGCAGTTCTTC
TRBJ1-5	TRBV6-6	few	TRBD1	CASSYTDRVNQPQHF	TGTGCCAGCAGTTACACCGACAGGGTGAATCAGCCCCAGCATTTT
TRBJ1-5	TRBV7-6	-	-	CASSLYYSNQPQHF	TGTGCCAGCAGCTTATATTATAGCAATCAGCCCCAGCATTTT
TRBJ2-7	TRBV5-1	-	-	CASSPGDSRDEQYF	TGCGCCAGCAGCCCGGGGGACAGCAGGGACGAGCAGTACTTC
TRBJ2-7	TRBV5-1	once	-	CASSLGQGAIYEQYF	TGCGCCAGCAGCTTGGGGCAGGGCGCTATCTACGAGCAGTACTTC
TRBJ1-2	TRBV6-5	-	-	CASSSTGVRGYTF	TGTGCCAGCAGTTCGACAGGAGTGAGAGGCTACACCTTC
TRBJ2-2	TRBV7-2	-	TRBD2	CASSPRGGRTNTGELFF	TGTGCCAGCAGCCCCCGGGGCGGGAGGACAAACACCGGGGAGCTGTTTTTT
TRBJ1-5	TRBV2	-	TRBD1	CASSSDRVEQPQHF	TGTGCCAGCAGCTCTGACAGGGTTGAACAGCCCCAGCATTTT
TRBJ2-2	TRBV7-6	-	TRBD2	CASSLRRAGGDTGELFF	TGTGCCAGCAGCTTAAGGCGAGCGGGAGGCGACACCGGGGAGCTGTTTTTT
TRBJ2-7	TRBV7-2	-	-	CASSWSNSYEQYF	TGTGCCAGCAGCTGGAGCAACTCCTACGAGCAGTACTTC
TRBJ2-5	TRBV6-4	-	-	CASSQTARETQYF	TGTGCCAGCAGTCAAACAGCACGAGAGACCCAGTACTTC
TRBJ1-3	TRBV4-2	-	TRBD1	CASSQEATGVGNTIYF	TGTGCCAGCAGCCAAGAGGCAACAGGGGTGGGAAACACCATATATTTT
TRBJ1-5	TRBV7-2	once	-	CASSLQTDAQPQHF	TGTGCCAGCAGCTTACAGACAGATGCGCAGCCCCAGCATTTT
TRBJ1-4	TRBV7-8	-	-	CASSLIRGRTNEKLFF	TGTGCCAGCAGCCTCATCCGAGGCCGAACTAATGAAAAACTGTTTTTT
TRBJ2-7	TRBV4-2	-	-	CASSRNRDEQYF	TGTGCCAGCAGCAGAAACAGGGACGAGCAGTACTTC
TRBJ1-5	TRBV7-2	once	TRBD1	CASSSRQGARNNQPQHF	TGTGCCAGCAGCTCAAGACAGGGGGCGCGTAACAATCAGCCCCAGCATTTT
TRBJ2-1	TRBV9	-	-	CASSVQEYNEQFF	TGTGCCAGCAGCGTACAGGAATACAATGAGCAGTTCTTC
TRBJ2-1	TRBV14	-	TRBD2	CASSQEMQRERNEQFF	TGTGCCAGCAGCCAAGAAATGCAGCGGGAGCGGAATGAGCAGTTCTTC
TRBJ2-7	TRBV28	-	TRBD2	CASSPSGRVREQYF	TGTGCCAGCAGCCCTAGCGGGAGGGTGCGCGAGCAGTACTTC
TRBJ2-1	TRBV5-5	-	TRBD1	CASSLGQGSSYNEQFF	TGTGCCAGCAGCTTAGGACAGGGGAGCTCCTACAATGAGCAGTTCTTC
TRBJ1-1	TRBV11-2	-	-	CASSLESGPNTEAFF	TGTGCCAGCAGCTTAGAGTCTGGGCCAAACACTGAAGCTTTCTTT
TRBJ1-5	TRBV5-1	-	-	CASSFESGFNQPQHF	TGCGCCAGCAGCTTCGAGTCAGGCTTCAATCAGCCCCAGCATTTT
TRBJ1-6	TRBV6-1	-	-	CASSARRGNSYNSPLHF	TGTGCCAGCAGTGCTCGGCGGGGAAACTCCTATAATTCACCCCTCCACTTT
TRBJ1-2	TRBV5-1	-	TRBD1	CASSSSGQVYGYTF	TGCGCCAGCAGCTCCTCGGGACAGGTCTATGGCTACACCTTC
TRBJ1-5	TRBV5-1	-	TRBD1	CASSLTGDGQPQHF	TGCGCCAGCAGCTTGACAGGGGATGGACAGCCCCAGCATTTT
TRBJ1-6	TRBV19	-	TRBD1	CASGDSWNSPLHF	TGTGCCAGTGGGGACAGCTGGAATTCACCCCTCCACTTT
TRBJ1-1	TRBV5-1	-	-	CASTEGNPNTEAFF	TGCGCCAGCACGGAGGGGAATCCGAACACTGAAGCTTTCTTT
TRBJ2-7	TRBV27	-	TRBD1	CASSRTGDFLYEQYF	TGTGCCAGCAGTCGGACAGGGGACTTCCTTTACGAGCAGTACTTC
TRBJ1-5	TRBV19	-	TRBD1	CATRQGTMTGQPQHF	TGTGCCACAAGACAGGGCACGATGACGGGTCAGCCCCAGCATTTT
TRBJ1-2	TRBV7-9	-	TRBD1	CASSSGTGGDYGYTF	TGTGCCAGCAGCTCGGGGACAGGGGGGGACTATGGCTACACCTTC
TRBJ2-5	TRBV19	-	TRBD2	CASSPGLGISETQYF	TGTGCCAGTAGCCCCGGACTAGGGATCTCCGAGACCCAGTACTTC
TRBJ2-4	TRBV28	-	TRBD2	CASRPRTSGIAENIQYF	TGTGCCAGCAGGCCCAGGACTAGCGGGATCGCCGAAAACATTCAGTACTTC
TRBJ1-1	TRBV5-1	-	TRBD1	CASSSGTGPRTEAFF	TGCGCCAGCAGCTCCGGGACAGGGCCGAGAACTGAAGCTTTCTTT
TRBJ2-5	TRBV2	-	TRBD2	CASTLGPGTSGQETQYF	TGTGCCAGCACCCTGGGTCCCGGGACTAGCGGTCAAGAGACCCAGTACTTC
TRBJ1-2	TRBV5-1	-	-	CASSLGTVSRLGHTF	TGCGCCAGCAGCTTGGGGACAGTTAGCCGCCTTGGCCACACCTTC
TRBJ2-7	TRBV5-1	-	TRBD2	CASSREGQTYYEQYF	TGCGCCAGCAGCCGGGAGGGGCAGACATACTACGAGCAGTACTTC
TRBJ2-1	TRBV7-9	-	TRBD2	CASSHRASGRSSYNEQFF	TGTGCCAGCAGCCACCGGGCTAGCGGGAGAAGCTCCTACAATGAGCAGTTCTTC
TRBJ1-5	TRBV7-2	few	-	CASSPRGGSQPQHF	TGTGCCAGCAGCCCGAGGGGGGGTTCTCAGCCCCAGCATTTT
TRBJ2-7	TRBV15	-	TRBD2	CATSREGLPIYEQYF	TGTGCCACCAGCAGAGAGGGACTACCGATCTACGAGCAGTACTTC
TRBJ1-1	TRBV5-1	-	-	CASSPWGGRGDTEAFF	TGCGCCAGCAGCCCCTGGGGAGGCAGAGGGGACACTGAAGCTTTCTTT
TRBJ1-1	TRBV29-1	-	-	CSVSGHLNTEAFF	TGCAGCGTCTCGGGACACTTGAACACTGAAGCTTTCTTT
TRBJ2-7	TRBV28	once	TRBD2	CASSLWASGSGTNEQYF	TGTGCCAGCAGTTTATGGGCTAGCGGGAGCGGAACGAACGAGCAGTACTTC
TRBJ1-4	TRBV6-6	-	-	CASRPGSANEKLFF	TGTGCCAGCAGACCAGGGTCGGCTAATGAAAAACTGTTTTTT
TRBJ2-1	TRBV7-8	-	TRBD1	CASSLTTGLSYNEQFF	TGTGCCAGCAGCCTCACGACAGGGCTATCCTACAATGAGCAGTTCTTC
TRBJ1-2	TRBV7-9	-	-	CASSLERVGYTF	TGTGCCAGCAGCTTAGAGAGGGTCGGCTACACCTTC
TRBJ2-7	TRBV4-1	-	-	CASSQTPQASYEQYF	TGCGCCAGCAGCCAAACCCCCCAGGCGTCCTACGAGCAGTACTTC
TRBJ1-5	TRBV6-1	-	TRBD1	CASSGTGLNQPQHF	TGTGCCAGCAGTGGGACAGGCCTCAATCAGCCCCAGCATTTT
TRBJ1-2	TRBV29-1	-	TRBD1	CSVPGQGNFGGYTF	TGCAGCGTTCCGGGACAGGGGAATTTCGGTGGCTACACCTTC
TRBJ2-5	TRBV6-5	once	TRBD2	CASSYMGGRPETQYF	TGTGCCAGCAGTTACATGGGCGGGAGACCAGAGACCCAGTACTTC
TRBJ2-7	TRBV18	few	TRBD2	CASSPPSGRGSEQYF	TGTGCCAGCTCACCACCTAGCGGGAGGGGCTCCGAGCAGTACTTC
TRBJ2-2	TRBV7-8	few	-	CASSSKNTGELFF	TGTGCCAGCAGCTCCAAGAACACCGGGGAGCTGTTTTTT